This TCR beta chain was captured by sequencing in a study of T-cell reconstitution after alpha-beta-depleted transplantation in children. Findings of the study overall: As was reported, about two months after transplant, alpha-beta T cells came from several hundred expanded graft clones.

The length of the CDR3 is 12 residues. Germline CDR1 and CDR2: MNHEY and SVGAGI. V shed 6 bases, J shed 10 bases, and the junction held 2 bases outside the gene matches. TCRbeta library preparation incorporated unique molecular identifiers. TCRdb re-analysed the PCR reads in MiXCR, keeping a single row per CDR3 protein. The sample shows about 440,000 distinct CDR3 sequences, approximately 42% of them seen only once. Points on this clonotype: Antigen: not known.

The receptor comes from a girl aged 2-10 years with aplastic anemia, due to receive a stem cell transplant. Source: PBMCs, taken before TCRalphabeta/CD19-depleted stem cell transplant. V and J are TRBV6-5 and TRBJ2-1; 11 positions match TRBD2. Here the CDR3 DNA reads TGTGCCAGCAGGCCTAGCGGGGGGGAGCAGTTCTTC. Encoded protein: CASRPSGGEQFF.